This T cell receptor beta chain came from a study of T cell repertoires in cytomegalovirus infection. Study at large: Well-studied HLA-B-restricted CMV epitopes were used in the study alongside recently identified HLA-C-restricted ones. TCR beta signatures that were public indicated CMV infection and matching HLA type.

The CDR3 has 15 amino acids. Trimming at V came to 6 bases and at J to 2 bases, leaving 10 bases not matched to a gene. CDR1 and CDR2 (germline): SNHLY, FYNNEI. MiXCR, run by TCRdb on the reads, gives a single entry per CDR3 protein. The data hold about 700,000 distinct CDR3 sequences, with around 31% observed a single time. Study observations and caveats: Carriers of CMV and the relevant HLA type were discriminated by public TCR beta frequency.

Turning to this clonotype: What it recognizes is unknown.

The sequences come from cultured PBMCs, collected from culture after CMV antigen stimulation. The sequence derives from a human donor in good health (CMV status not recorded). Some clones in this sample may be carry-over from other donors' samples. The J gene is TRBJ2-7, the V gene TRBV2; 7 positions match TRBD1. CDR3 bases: TGTGCCAGCAGCGACGGGACAGAACTTACCTACGAGCAGTACTTC. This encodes CASSDGTELTYEQYF.